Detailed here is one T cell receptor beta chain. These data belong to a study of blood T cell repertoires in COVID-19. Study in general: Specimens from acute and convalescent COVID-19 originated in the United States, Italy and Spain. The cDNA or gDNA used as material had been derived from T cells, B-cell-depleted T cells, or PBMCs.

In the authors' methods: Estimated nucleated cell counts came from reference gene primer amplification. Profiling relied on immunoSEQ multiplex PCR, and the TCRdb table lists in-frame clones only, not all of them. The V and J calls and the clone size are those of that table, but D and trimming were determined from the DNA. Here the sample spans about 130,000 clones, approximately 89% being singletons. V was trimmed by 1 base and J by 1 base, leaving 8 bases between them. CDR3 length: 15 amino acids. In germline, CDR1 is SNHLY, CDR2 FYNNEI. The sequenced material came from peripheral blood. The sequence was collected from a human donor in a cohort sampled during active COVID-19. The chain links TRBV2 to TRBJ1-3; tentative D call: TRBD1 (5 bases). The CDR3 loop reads CASSEGRVSGNTIYF. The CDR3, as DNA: TGTGCCAGCAGTGAAGGCAGGGTATCTGGAAACACCATATATTTT. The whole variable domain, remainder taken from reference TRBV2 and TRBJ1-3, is EPEVTQTPSHQVTQMGQEVILRCVPISNHLYFYWYRQILGQKVEFLVSFYNNEISEKSEIFDDQFSVERPDGSNFTLKIRSTKLEDSAMYFCASSEGRVSGNTIYFGEGSWLTVV.